This T cell receptor beta chain is from a study of T cell responses to AZD1222 COVID-19 vaccine (dated by TCRdb to 2020 to 2023). The study in broad terms: TCR sequencing was performed for 230 to 250 trial participants, of whom some 200 were given two doses of AZD1222 and some 25 were given two doses of MenACWY control vaccine. Trial participants were enrolled into age subgroups of 18-55, 56-69 and 70-plus years, which contained about 150, 27 and 61 TCR-sequenced participants, respectively.

Sample time point, as interpreted from the label and publication: about 28 days (+/-7) after the second vaccine dose. AZD1222 recipients with second doses at about 4 weeks or about 12 weeks were pooled, because spike-specific TCR depth and breadth did not differ between schedules. Samples from vaccinated people were obtained from the UK trials COV001 and COV002, which included a single-blind randomized controlled phase 2/3 trial of AZD1222 (ChAdOx1 nCoV-19) in healthy adults. For TCRbeta chain sequencing, PBMC samples were collected from trial participants at day 0 and at day 28 after the second dose. Remarks on this clone: Its antigen has not been determined. The sample holds no much larger clone one base away, and base qualities are not on file. This specimen includes other DNA sequences encoding the same CDR3.

Findings and caveats that apply to the study as a whole: After two AZD1222 doses, both the breadth and the depth of spike-specific TCRs were significantly higher than at day 0 and than in MenACWY recipients. The 56-69-year group was small, and its depth increase did not reach significance, likely because of low power. Because no day 14 peak-response samples were available, the repertoires could be characterized only after the peak T cell response. Conclusions about previously exposed vaccinees are limited because only five to seven AZD1222 recipients were SARS-CoV-2 seropositive at baseline. The whole spike protein was spanned by vaccine-associated CD4 TCRs, and dominant responses were seen in regions 160-218 and 743-854. Participants were mostly white British, with more females than males. The authors suggested clonal diversity may have been underestimated. Epitopes outside the regions mutated in the B.1.351 and B.1.1.7 variants were reportedly recognized by nearly half of the unique spike-specific TCRs.

The junction shows trimming of 4 bases on V and 1 base on J, plus 10 bases between the germline ends. The germline V gene specifies SGHRS as CDR1 and YFSETQ as CDR2. The CDR3 measures 14 amino acids from cysteine to phenylalanine. The CDR3 DNA has 42 bases and is translated from base 1. The CDR3 regions of human TCRbeta chains were analyzed by immunosequencing. The authors' pipeline ran thus. TCRs in the repertoires were compared against a reference library of SARS-CoV-2-specific TCRs that had been generated with the MIRA antigen-specificity platform. Breadth was defined as the fraction of unique TCRs that were SARS-CoV-2-associated, and depth was defined as the fraction of total T cells that were SARS-CoV-2-associated. Using the MIRA data, each spike-specific TCR was assigned both to the spike region to which the TCR was reactive and to a CD4 or CD8 class. Log10-transformed breadth and depth values were compared by one-way ANOVA with Sidak's multiple comparisons tests. Imported from immuneACCESS, the table was reduced by TCRdb to in-frame sequences with V and J called. These copies leave out some clones; in studies compared against another copy, an unresolved V gene accounts for under half, and the cause of the remainder is not known. The DNA gave D and trimming, while V, J and clone size come from that table. The table for this sample lists 170,000 or so clones; approximately 86% of them were counted only once. Around 10% of the sample is in the top ten clones.

The origin of this receptor is an adult who received the AZD1222 COVID-19 vaccine. The material sequenced was peripheral blood, taken 28 days after the second AZD1222 dose. The V gene is TRBV5-1 and the J gene is TRBJ2-3, with the D gene not confidently named. The CDR3 has the sequence CASSRTTGTDTQYF. The base sequence is TGCGCCAGCAGCCGAACTACGGGCACAGATACGCAGTATTTT.